The sequence of this T cell receptor beta chain was determined in a study of identical twins. Template switching added a universal primer site; cDNA carried unique molecular identifiers. TCRdb processed the 5' RACE reads anew with MiXCR; each CDR3 protein has one entry. Of fewer than 500,000 distinct CDR3 sequences in the sample, roughly an eighth were seen once. This CDR3 is built from 15 residues. V dropped 4 bases and J dropped 5; count of bases not matched to a gene: 7. Germline V gene lookup returns CDR1 MNHEY and CDR2 SMNVEV (reference sequence). This clonotype was seen more than once but under ten times. Another study also made use of these data, one on yellow fever vaccine responses in identical twins.

This TCR was sampled from a young woman in good health. The rearrangement joins TRBV27 to TRBJ2-5; TRBD2 aligns across 10 bases. Sequencing input: CD4+ T cells sorted from blood. Written as DNA, the CDR3 is TGTGCCAGCAGTTACAGCGGGAGGGCCGAGGAGACCCAGTACTTC. Residues: CASSYSGRAEETQYF.